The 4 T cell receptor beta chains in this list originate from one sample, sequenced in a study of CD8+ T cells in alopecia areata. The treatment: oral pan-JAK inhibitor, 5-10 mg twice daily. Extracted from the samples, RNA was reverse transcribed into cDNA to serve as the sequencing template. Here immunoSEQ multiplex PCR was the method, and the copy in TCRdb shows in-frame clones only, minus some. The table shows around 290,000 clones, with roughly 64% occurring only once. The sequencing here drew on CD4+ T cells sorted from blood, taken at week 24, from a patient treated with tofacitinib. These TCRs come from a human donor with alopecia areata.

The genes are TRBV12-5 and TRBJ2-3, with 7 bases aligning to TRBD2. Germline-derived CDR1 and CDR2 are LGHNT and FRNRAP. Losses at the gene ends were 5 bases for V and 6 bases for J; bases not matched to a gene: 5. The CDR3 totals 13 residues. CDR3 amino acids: CASGRGGTDTQYF. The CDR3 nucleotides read TGTGCTAGTGGTCGGGGAGGGACCGATACGCAGTATTTT.

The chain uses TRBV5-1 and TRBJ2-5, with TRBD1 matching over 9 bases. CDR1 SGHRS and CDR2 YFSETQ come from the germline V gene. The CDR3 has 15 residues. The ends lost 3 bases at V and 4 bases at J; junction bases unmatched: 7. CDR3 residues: CASSSNTGGGETQYF. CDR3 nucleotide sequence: TGCGCCAGCAGCTCAAACACAGGGGGCGGAGAGACCCAGTACTTC.

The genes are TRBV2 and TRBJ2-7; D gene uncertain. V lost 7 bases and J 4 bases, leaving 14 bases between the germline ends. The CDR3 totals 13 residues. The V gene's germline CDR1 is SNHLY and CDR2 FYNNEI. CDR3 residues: CASNPSRDYEQYF. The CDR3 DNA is TGTGCCAGCAACCCTTCAAGAGATTACGAGCAGTACTTC.

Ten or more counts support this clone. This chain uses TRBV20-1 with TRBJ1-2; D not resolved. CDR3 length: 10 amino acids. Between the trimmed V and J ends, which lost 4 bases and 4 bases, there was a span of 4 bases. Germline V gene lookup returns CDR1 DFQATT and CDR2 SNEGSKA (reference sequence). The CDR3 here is CSAKSYGYTF. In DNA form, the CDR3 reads TGCAGTGCTAAGAGCTATGGCTACACCTTC.